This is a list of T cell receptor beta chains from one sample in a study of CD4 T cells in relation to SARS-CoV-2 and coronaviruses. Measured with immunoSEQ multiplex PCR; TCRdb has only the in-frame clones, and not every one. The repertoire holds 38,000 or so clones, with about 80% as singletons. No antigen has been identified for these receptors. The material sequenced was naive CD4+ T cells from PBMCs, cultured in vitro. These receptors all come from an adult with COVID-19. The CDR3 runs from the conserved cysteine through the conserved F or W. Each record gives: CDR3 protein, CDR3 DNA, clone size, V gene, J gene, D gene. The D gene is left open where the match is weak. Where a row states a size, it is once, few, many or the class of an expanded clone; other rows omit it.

CASSLERGHEQFF	TGTGCCAGCAGCTTAGAGCGGGGGCATGAGCAGTTCTTC	.	TRBV7-2	TRBJ2-1	TRBD2
CASSEAPEGGSYEQYF	TGTGCCAGCAGTGAAGCGCCAGAGGGAGGGTCCTACGAGCAGTACTTC	.	TRBV6-1	TRBJ2-7	TRBD2
CAWSSTGYTGELFF	TGTGCCTGGAGTTCCACAGGGTACACCGGGGAGCTGTTTTTT	few	TRBV30	TRBJ2-2	.
CASSGQIMNTEAFF	TGTGCCAGCAGCGGACAAATCATGAACACTGAAGCTTTCTTT	.	TRBV7-8	TRBJ1-1	.
CATSLLGSSSYNEQFF	TGTGCCACCAGTCTCCTCGGATCTAGCTCCTACAATGAGCAGTTCTTC	.	TRBV15	TRBJ2-1	.
CASSLPRLAGYNEQFF	TGTGCCAGCAGCTTGCCAAGACTAGCGGGGTACAATGAGCAGTTCTTC	.	TRBV5-4	TRBJ2-1	TRBD2
CASSLLSWQGVENEKLFF	TGTGCCAGCAGTTTACTTTCGTGGCAGGGGGTCGAGAATGAAAAACTGTTTTTT	.	TRBV3-1/TRBV3-2	TRBJ1-4	TRBD1
CARKNDGGTGPSGANVLTF	TGTGCCAGAAAAAACGACGGGGGTACAGGCCCCTCTGGGGCCAACGTCCTGACTTTC	.	TRBV7-5	TRBJ2-6	.
CASSGTPYEQYF	TGTGCCAGCAGCGGGACCCCCTACGAGCAGTACTTC	.	TRBV7-9	TRBJ2-7	.
CASSEAGDRGNSPLHF	TGTGCCAGCAGTGAAGCAGGGGACAGGGGTAATTCACCCCTCCACTTT	.	TRBV2	TRBJ1-6	TRBD1
CASRELAGQETQYF	TGTGCCAGCAGGGAACTAGCGGGACAGGAGACCCAGTACTTC	.	TRBV27	TRBJ2-5	TRBD2
CAISGGYTGELFF	TGTGCCATCAGTGGAGGTTACACCGGGGAGCTGTTTTTT	.	TRBV10-3	TRBJ2-2	.
CASSQTDRGVHQPQHF	TGTGCCAGCAGCCAAACGGACAGGGGAGTTCATCAGCCCCAGCATTTT	.	TRBV4-2	TRBJ1-5	TRBD1
CASSQGRGRAGANVLTF	TGTGCCAGCAGCCAAGGACGCGGAAGGGCCGGGGCCAACGTCCTGACTTTC	.	TRBV3-1/TRBV3-2	TRBJ2-6	.
CASSYIAGGWSYEQYF	TGTGCCAGCAGCTACATAGCGGGAGGGTGGTCCTACGAGCAGTACTTC	.	TRBV7-2	TRBJ2-7	TRBD2
CASTKRQGRREQYF	TGTGCCAGCACAAAGAGACAGGGAAGACGAGAGCAGTACTTC	.	TRBV5-6	TRBJ2-7	TRBD1
CAISEGGTYEQYF	TGTGCCATCAGTGAGGGCGGGACTTACGAGCAGTACTTC	.	TRBV10-3	TRBJ2-7	.
CASSMVGSLYEQYF	TGTGCCAGTAGTATGGTGGGGTCCCTCTACGAGCAGTACTTC	.	TRBV19	TRBJ2-7	.
CASSPRQANQPQHF	TGTGCCAGCAGCCCAAGACAGGCCAATCAGCCCCAGCATTTT	few	TRBV3-1/TRBV3-2	TRBJ1-5	.
CASSGREQYF	TGTGCCAGCAGCGGGAGAGAGCAGTACTTC	few	TRBV2	TRBJ2-7	.
CASSLELPGTVYGYTF	TGCGCCAGCAGCTTGGAGCTGCCAGGGACAGTCTATGGCTACACCTTC	.	TRBV5-1	TRBJ1-2	TRBD1
CASSKEGTSGTDTDTQYF	TGTGCCAGCAGCAAAGAGGGGACTAGCGGGACCGACACAGATACGCAGTATTTT	.	TRBV7-3	TRBJ2-3	TRBD2
CASSSSWGLAANTGELFF	TGTGCCAGCAGCTCCTCCTGGGGACTAGCGGCCAACACCGGGGAGCTGTTTTTT	.	TRBV11-2	TRBJ2-2	TRBD2